The T cell receptor (beta chain) under discussion was sequenced for a study of shared clonotypes between healthy human individuals. Notes on this clone: The antigen is unknown.

Per the germline V gene, CDR1 is LNHNV and CDR2 is YYDKDF (reference sequence). The CDR3 sequence is 17 residues long. V shed 1 base, J shed 7 bases, and the junction held 14 bases outside the gene matches. Several immunoSEQ 96-well plates shared each subset's DNA, each plate a replicate. Profiling relied on immunoSEQ multiplex PCR, and the TCRdb table lists in-frame clones only, not all of them. Among around 2.1 million clones listed, about 92% were seen once. Regarding the study as a whole: Sequencing depth was expected to affect clonotype sharing among donors.

Terminally differentiated effector memory CD45RA+ cells were excluded from the naive CD8 cells, which were CD45RO-negative and positively selected for CCR7. This TCR derives from a man in his late teens or twenties in good health. Some clones in this sample may be carry-over from other donors' samples. J is TRBJ2-7 and V is TRBV15; the match to TRBD2 covers 9 bases. The specimen sequenced was naive CD8+ T cells from PBMCs. CDR3 region: CATSRVPLAGVGEEQYF. In nucleotides, the CDR3 is TGTGCCACCAGCAGAGTGCCTTTAGCGGGAGTAGGTGAGGAGCAGTACTTC.